This TCR beta chain comes out of a study of early T cells in non-severe SARS-CoV-2 infection. This clonotype was detected only a few times. V lost 6 bases, J lost 3 bases, and 18 bases lay in between. The length of the CDR3 is 15 residues. Germline CDR1 and CDR2: DFQATT and SNEGSKA (reference sequence). Unique molecular identifiers were added to individual cDNA molecules. TCRdb reprocessed the 5' RACE reads via MiXCR and lists one record per CDR3 protein. This table has about 26,000 distinct CDR3 sequences, just over 4% appearing once. Sequencing was done on a sample of whole blood. This TCR came from an adult who was a healthcare worker with PCR-confirmed SARS-CoV-2 infection or an uninfected control (not recorded which). The chain is built from TRBV20-1 and TRBJ2-1; D might be TRBD1 (7 bases). The CDR3 DNA reads TGCAGTGCCCGGGGCGGGGACAGCCGCTACAATGAGCAGTTCTTC. Encoded protein: CSARGGDSRYNEQFF.